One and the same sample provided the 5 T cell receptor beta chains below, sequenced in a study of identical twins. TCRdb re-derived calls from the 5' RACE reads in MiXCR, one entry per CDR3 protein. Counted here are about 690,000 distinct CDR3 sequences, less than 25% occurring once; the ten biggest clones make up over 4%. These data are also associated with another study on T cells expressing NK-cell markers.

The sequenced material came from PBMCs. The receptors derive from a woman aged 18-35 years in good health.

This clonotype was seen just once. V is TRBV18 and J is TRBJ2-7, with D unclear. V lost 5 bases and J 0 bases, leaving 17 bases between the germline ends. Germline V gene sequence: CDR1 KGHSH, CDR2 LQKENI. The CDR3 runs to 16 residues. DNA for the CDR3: TGTGCCAGCTCAGGGTCCCGGACGGCGAGCTCCTACGAGCAGTACTTC. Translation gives CASSGSRTASSYEQYF.

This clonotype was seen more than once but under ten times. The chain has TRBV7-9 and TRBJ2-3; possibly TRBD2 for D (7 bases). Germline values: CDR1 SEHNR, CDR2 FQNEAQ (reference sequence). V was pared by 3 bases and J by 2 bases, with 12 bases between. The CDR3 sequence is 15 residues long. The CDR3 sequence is CASSFVAGATDTQYF. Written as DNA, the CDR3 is TGTGCCAGCAGCTTTGTTGCGGGGGCCACAGATACGCAGTATTTT.

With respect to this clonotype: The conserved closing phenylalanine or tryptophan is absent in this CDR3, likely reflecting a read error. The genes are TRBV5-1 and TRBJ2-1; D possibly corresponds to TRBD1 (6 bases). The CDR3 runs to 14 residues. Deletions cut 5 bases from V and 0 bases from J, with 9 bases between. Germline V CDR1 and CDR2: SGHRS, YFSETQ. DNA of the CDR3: TGCGCCAGCAGGCCAGGGGACTCCTACAATGAGCAGTTCTCC. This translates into CASRPGDSYNEQFS.

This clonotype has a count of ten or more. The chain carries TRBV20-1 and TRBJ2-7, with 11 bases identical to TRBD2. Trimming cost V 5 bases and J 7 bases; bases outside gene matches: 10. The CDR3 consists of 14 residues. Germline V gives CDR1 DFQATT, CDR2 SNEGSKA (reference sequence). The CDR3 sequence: CSASNSGGAKEQYF. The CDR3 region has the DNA TGCAGTGCTTCCAATAGCGGGGGGGCGAAGGAGCAGTACTTC.

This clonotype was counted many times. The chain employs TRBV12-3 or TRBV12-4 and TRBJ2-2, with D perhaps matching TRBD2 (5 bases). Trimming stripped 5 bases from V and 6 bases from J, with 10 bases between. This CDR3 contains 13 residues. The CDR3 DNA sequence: TGTGCCAGCAGTGTCCGGGGTCCCGGGGAGCTGTTTTTT. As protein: CASSVRGPGELFF.